The rows below give T cell receptor beta chains drawn from one sample of a study of immune evolution from preneoplasia to lung adenocarcinoma. Sequencing was performed with immunoSEQ multiplex PCR; in TCRdb, only in-frame clones are kept and a portion is missing. The data show some 7,800 clones, roughly three quarters seen once. The source material was FFPE adjacent normal lung tissue. These TCRs come from a person aged 60-79 years with lung adenocarcinoma. CDR3s include the opening cysteine and the closing phenylalanine or tryptophan. Fields, in order: V gene, J gene, D gene, CDR3 length, clone size, CDR3 protein, CDR3 DNA. A D gene is named only where the DNA matches it firmly. Not all rows give a size; the values are once, few, many and, for expanded clones, a class.

v_gene: TRBV7-9
j_gene: TRBJ1-2
d_gene: .
len: 16
abundance: .
CDR3aa: CASSSRADRSSYGYTF
CDR3nt: TGTGCCAGCAGCTCCCGTGCCGACAGGAGTAGCTATGGCTACACCTTC

v_gene: TRBV30
j_gene: TRBJ2-7
d_gene: TRBD2
len: 14
abundance: .
CDR3aa: CAWSLRGGAVEQYF
CDR3nt: TGTGCCTGGAGCCTCCGCGGGGGGGCAGTTGAGCAGTACTTC

v_gene: TRBV5-1
j_gene: TRBJ2-1
d_gene: TRBD1
len: 14
abundance: .
CDR3aa: CASSLAGGWNEQFF
CDR3nt: TGCGCCAGCAGCTTGGCAGGGGGCTGGAATGAGCAGTTCTTC

v_gene: TRBV5-1
j_gene: TRBJ1-2
d_gene: .
len: 16
abundance: .
CDR3aa: CASSLARSYLNYGYTF
CDR3nt: TGCGCCAGCAGCTTGGCCCGTTCCTACCTTAACTATGGCTACACCTTC

v_gene: TRBV14
j_gene: TRBJ1-1
d_gene: .
len: 14
abundance: .
CDR3aa: CASSQSPRRSEAFF
CDR3nt: TGTGCCAGCAGCCAAAGCCCCAGACGGTCTGAAGCTTTCTTT

v_gene: TRBV10-3
j_gene: TRBJ1-2
d_gene: TRBD1
len: 13
abundance: .
CDR3aa: CAIKYDRAGGYTF
CDR3nt: TGTGCCATCAAGTACGACAGGGCGGGGGGCTACACCTTC

v_gene: TRBV4-1
j_gene: TRBJ2-7
d_gene: TRBD1
len: 15
abundance: .
CDR3aa: CASSPGQGAHYEQYF
CDR3nt: TGCGCCAGCAGCCCAGGACAGGGGGCGCACTACGAGCAGTACTTC

v_gene: TRBV7-9
j_gene: TRBJ1-4
d_gene: .
len: 15
abundance: .
CDR3aa: CASSHPTGGNEKLFF
CDR3nt: TGTGCCAGCAGCCACCCGACAGGAGGTAATGAAAAACTGTTTTTT

v_gene: TRBV7-9
j_gene: TRBJ1-1
d_gene: TRBD1
len: 15
abundance: .
CDR3aa: CASSTGQGMNTEAFF
CDR3nt: TGTGCCAGCAGCACCGGACAGGGGATGAACACTGAAGCTTTCTTT

v_gene: TRBV6-6
j_gene: TRBJ2-5
d_gene: .
len: 12
abundance: medium-sized
CDR3aa: CASNDHQETQYF
CDR3nt: TGTGCCAGCAATGACCACCAAGAGACCCAGTACTTC

v_gene: TRBV5-1
j_gene: TRBJ2-1
d_gene: TRBD1
len: 13
abundance: .
CDR3aa: CATSPTGMNEQFF
CDR3nt: TGCGCCACCTCGCCGACAGGGATGAATGAGCAGTTCTTC

v_gene: TRBV18
j_gene: TRBJ1-1
d_gene: .
len: 16
abundance: .
CDR3aa: CASSPRTSIMNTEAFF
CDR3nt: TGTGCCAGCTCACCGCGCACAAGCATAATGAACACTGAAGCTTTCTTT

v_gene: TRBV20-1
j_gene: TRBJ2-2
d_gene: .
len: 11
abundance: .
CDR3aa: CSARETGELFF
CDR3nt: TGCAGTGCTAGGGAAACCGGGGAGCTGTTTTTT

v_gene: TRBV7-3
j_gene: TRBJ2-2
d_gene: TRBD2
len: 15
abundance: .
CDR3aa: CASSSTSANTGELFF
CDR3nt: TGTGCCAGCAGCTCAACTAGCGCTAACACCGGGGAGCTGTTTTTT

v_gene: TRBV28
j_gene: TRBJ2-7
d_gene: TRBD1
len: 17
abundance: .
CDR3aa: CASSLDGPGQGDYEQYF
CDR3nt: TGTGCCAGCAGTTTGGACGGACCGGGACAGGGAGACTACGAGCAGTACTTC

v_gene: TRBV10-3
j_gene: TRBJ1-2
d_gene: .
len: 14
abundance: .
CDR3aa: CAISVSGLDYGYTF
CDR3nt: TGTGCCATCAGTGTTTCCGGGCTTGACTATGGCTACACCTTC

v_gene: TRBV19
j_gene: TRBJ1-4
d_gene: TRBD1
len: 15
abundance: few
CDR3aa: CASSDTGATNEKLFF
CDR3nt: TGTGCCAGTAGCGACACAGGGGCGACTAATGAAAAACTGTTTTTT

v_gene: TRBV28
j_gene: TRBJ1-3
d_gene: .
len: 15
abundance: .
CDR3aa: CASSPGTGSGNTIYF
CDR3nt: TGTGCCAGCAGTCCAGGGACGGGCTCTGGAAACACCATATATTTT

v_gene: TRBV2
j_gene: TRBJ2-3
d_gene: TRBD1
len: 14
abundance: .
CDR3aa: CASISGQEIGTQYF
CDR3nt: TGTGCCAGCATCAGTGGACAGGAGATCGGTACGCAGTATTTT

v_gene: TRBV7-9
j_gene: TRBJ1-1
d_gene: .
len: 12
abundance: .
CDR3aa: CASSRGPLEAFF
CDR3nt: TGTGCCAGCAGCCGGGGGCCCCTTGAAGCTTTCTTT

v_gene: TRBV28
j_gene: TRBJ2-7
d_gene: TRBD2
len: 16
abundance: .
CDR3aa: CASSSSPLAGPYEQYF
CDR3nt: TGTGCCAGCAGTTCATCTCCGCTAGCGGGGCCTTACGAGCAGTACTTC

v_gene: TRBV5-1
j_gene: TRBJ1-2
d_gene: TRBD1
len: 20
abundance: .
CDR3aa: CASSFVGLTGQGNVNYGYTF
CDR3nt: TGCGCCAGCAGTTTTGTGGGACTAACGGGACAGGGTAACGTTAACTATGGCTACACCTTC

v_gene: TRBV13
j_gene: TRBJ2-7
d_gene: .
len: 11
abundance: few
CDR3aa: CASKGGHEQYF
CDR3nt: TGTGCCAGCAAAGGCGGCCACGAGCAGTACTTC

v_gene: TRBV5-1
j_gene: TRBJ2-1
d_gene: TRBD2
len: 15
abundance: .
CDR3aa: CASSEGSGGYNEQFF
CDR3nt: TGCGCCAGCAGCGAGGGTAGCGGGGGCTACAATGAGCAGTTCTTC

v_gene: TRBV29-1
j_gene: TRBJ2-7
d_gene: .
len: 8
abundance: .
CDR3aa: CSVEGGLF
CDR3nt: TGCAGCGTCGAAGGCGGCCTCTTC

v_gene: TRBV19
j_gene: TRBJ1-1
d_gene: .
len: 13
abundance: few
CDR3aa: CASSLNSNTEAFF
CDR3nt: TGTGCCAGTAGTCTAAACTCGAACACTGAAGCTTTCTTT

v_gene: TRBV30
j_gene: TRBJ2-5
d_gene: TRBD2
len: 14
abundance: .
CDR3aa: CAWQTRGGVETQYF
CDR3nt: TGTGCCTGGCAGACGCGGGGGGGGGTTGAGACCCAGTACTTC

v_gene: TRBV7-8
j_gene: TRBJ2-3
d_gene: TRBD2
len: 17
abundance: .
CDR3aa: CASSLWDGRARVDTQYF
CDR3nt: TGTGCCAGCAGCTTATGGGACGGGAGGGCCAGGGTAGATACGCAGTATTTT

v_gene: TRBV18
j_gene: TRBJ2-3
d_gene: TRBD2
len: 15
abundance: .
CDR3aa: CASSPPSGGADTQYF
CDR3nt: TGTGCCAGCTCACCGCCTAGCGGGGGAGCAGATACGCAGTATTTT

v_gene: TRBV28
j_gene: TRBJ2-5
d_gene: TRBD2
len: 18
abundance: .
CDR3aa: CASSLLAEESLRKETQYF
CDR3nt: TGTGCCAGCAGCCTACTAGCGGAGGAAAGTCTGAGAAAAGAGACCCAGTACTTC

v_gene: TRBV7-6
j_gene: TRBJ2-3
d_gene: .
len: 12
abundance: .
CDR3aa: CASSTAGNTQYF
CDR3nt: TGTGCCAGCAGCACCGCCGGCAATACGCAGTATTTT

v_gene: TRBV11-2
j_gene: TRBJ2-7
d_gene: TRBD2
len: 17
abundance: .
CDR3aa: CASSLGLLAGGPYEQYF
CDR3nt: TGTGCCAGCAGCTTAGGCTTACTAGCGGGGGGCCCCTACGAGCAGTACTTC

v_gene: TRBV5-4
j_gene: TRBJ1-2
d_gene: .
len: 16
abundance: .
CDR3aa: CASSLFTGSHNYGYTF
CDR3nt: TGTGCCAGCAGCTTGTTCACAGGATCCCATAACTATGGCTACACCTTC

v_gene: TRBV28
j_gene: TRBJ1-2
d_gene: TRBD1
len: 15
abundance: .
CDR3aa: CASKGQGQGYAGYTF
CDR3nt: TGTGCCAGCAAAGGCCAGGGACAGGGATACGCCGGCTACACCTTC

v_gene: TRBV4-2
j_gene: TRBJ2-7
d_gene: TRBD1
len: 17
abundance: few
CDR3aa: CASSQDGGTGGAYEQYF
CDR3nt: TGTGCCAGCAGCCAAGATGGGGGGACAGGGGGCGCGTACGAGCAGTACTTC